These 10 T cell receptor beta chains were all obtained from the same sample, sequenced in a study of T cell changes during pregnancy in multiple sclerosis. TCRdb's copy holds only in-frame clones and misses some; the assay was immunoSEQ multiplex PCR. The repertoire includes about 57,000 clones, more than 85% of them detected once, and roughly 3.5% sits in the top ten. The source material was peripheral blood, sampled after pregnancy. These receptors were collected from a female donor in good health, enrolled as a control in a pregnancy study.

CDR3 in amino acids: CASSFWTGTDTQYF. Written as DNA, the CDR3 is TGTGCCAGCAGCTTTTGGACAGGGACAGATACGCAGTATTTT. The J gene is TRBJ2-3, the V gene TRBV5-5, with TRBD1 identical over 8 bases. The CDR3 totals 14 residues. Germline trimming cut 2 bases from V and 3 bases from J; bases unmatched to any gene: 2. CDR1 SGHKS and CDR2 YYEKEE come from the germline V gene (reference sequence).

The rearrangement uses TRBV28 and TRBJ1-3, with D possibly matching TRBD1 (5 bases). The CDR3 consists of 14 residues. Trimming took 8 bases from V and 3 from J, leaving 14 bases between them. Germline values: CDR1 MDHEN, CDR2 SYDVKM. CDR3 coding DNA: TGTGCCAGCCTACCGCCGGGACTTGGAAACACCATATATTTT. Protein sequence: CASLPPGLGNTIYF.

In its sample, this clone was seen a few times. This chain connects TRBV4-2 to TRBJ2-3; 12 nucleotides match TRBD2. Germline V gene data show CDR1 as LGHNA and CDR2 as YNFKEQ. J was trimmed by 6 bases and V by 4 bases; bases with no gene match: 14. The CDR3 is 18 residues long. The CDR3 DNA follows: TGTGCCAGCAGCCGCGGAGTTAGCGGGCTAGCGGGGGGGGATACGCAGTATTTT. Protein product: CASSRGVSGLAGGDTQYF.

The V gene is TRBV14, the J gene TRBJ1-3; 8 bases align to TRBD1. CDR3 length: 15 residues. With V trimmed by 5 bases and J by 1 base, 4 bases remained unmatched. Germline V CDR1 and CDR2: SGHDN, FVKESK. The CDR3 DNA sequence: TGTGCCAGCAGCGTTGACAGGGGATCTGGAAACACCATATATTTT. This encodes CASSVDRGSGNTIYF.

The rearrangement joins TRBV9 to TRBJ1-5; tentative D call: TRBD1 (5 bases). V lost 5 bases, J lost 0 bases, and 6 bases lay in between. From germline, CDR1 is SGDLS and CDR2 YYNGEE. The length of the CDR3 is 13 residues. CDR3 coding DNA: TGTGCCAGCAGTCAGGGTAGCAATCAGCCCCAGCATTTT. Encoded protein: CASSQGSNQPQHF. Supplemented by reference TRBV9 and TRBJ1-5, the full variable domain reads DSGVTQTPKHLITATGQRVTLRCSPRSGDLSVYWYQQSLDQGLQFLIQYYNGEERAKGNILERFSAQQFPDLHSELNLSSLELGDSALYFCASSQGSNQPQHFGDGTRLSIL.

This sequence joins TRBV4-3 and TRBJ2-7, with 9 bases matching TRBD2. The CDR3 length is 15 residues. Germline assignment: CDR1 LGHNA and CDR2 YSLEER. The V segment lost 1 base and the J segment 2 bases; nucleotides outside the gene matches: 3. CDR3 sequence (DNA): TGCGCCAGCAGCCAAGGAGGCGGGGGGGCCTACGAGCAGTACTTC. It yields the protein CASSQGGGGAYEQYF.

V and J are TRBV19 and TRBJ2-2; possible D gene TRBD2, 5 bases. The V gene's germline CDR1 is LNHDA and CDR2 SQIVND (reference sequence). V was pared by 7 bases and J by 3 bases, with 18 bases between. There are 16 residues in the CDR3. The CDR3 sequence: CASTPWTRQYTGELFF. As DNA, the CDR3 is TGTGCCAGTACCCCTTGGACTCGACAATACACCGGGGAGCTGTTTTTT.

The rearrangement links TRBV7-9 to TRBJ2-1, with TRBD2 matching 15 bases. Germline V lookup: CDR1 SEHNR, CDR2 FQNEAQ (reference sequence). J was trimmed by 5 bases and V by 5 bases; bases with no gene match: 7. CDR3 size: 17 residues. DNA of the CDR3: TGTGCCAGCAGCGGGCGGACTAGCGGGAGGGCCCACAATGAGCAGTTCTTC. It is translated as CASSGRTSGRAHNEQFF.

V usage is TRBV7-2 and J usage is TRBJ2-1; 7 bases line up with TRBD1. Germline V gene sequence: CDR1 SGHTA, CDR2 FQGNSA. The CDR3 runs to 15 residues. The ends lost 4 bases at V and 1 base at J; junction bases unmatched: 4. CDR3 region: CASSYRTGSYNEQFF. The CDR3 DNA reads as TGTGCCAGCAGCTATCGGACAGGTTCCTACAATGAGCAGTTCTTC.

V usage is TRBV30 and J usage is TRBJ1-1; 10 positions agree with TRBD1. With V trimmed by 5 bases and J by 1 base, 10 bases remained unmatched. The CDR3 contains 16 residues. Germline CDR1 GTSNPN, CDR2 SVGIG (reference sequence). The CDR3 sequence: CAWGGTGEGGNTEAFF. CDR3 bases: TGTGCCTGGGGAGGGACAGGGGAAGGGGGGAACACTGAAGCTTTCTTT.